The 20 T cell receptor beta chains in this list originate from one sample, sequenced in a study of identical twins (TCRdb year 2016). Library creation used 5' RACE. Sequencing relied on an Illumina HiSeq 2000. The raw public reads went through TCRdb reprocessing: fastp at Q25, MiXCR clone calling, in-frame beta chains kept. CDR3 protein sequences are deduplicated, and each keeps its most common genes and DNA. The sample data list about 210,000 distinct CDR3 sequences, and over 8% of these were observed just once. The top ten clones comprise 5.1% of the sample. The source material was memory (CD45RO+) T cells sorted from blood. In the paper's terms, the cell subset or site label means: CD45RO+ enriched T cells. The receptors derive from a young woman in good health.

CDR3 residues: CASRSPGQGAYEQYF. The DNA of the CDR3 is TGTGCCAGCAGGTCCCCGGGACAGGGGGCCTACGAGCAGTACTTC. V is TRBV6-1 and J is TRBJ2-7, with TRBD1 matching 11 bases. The V gene end was trimmed by 6 bases and the J gene end by 2 bases; junction bases not matched to a gene: 6. Germline CDR1 reads MNHNS; CDR2 reads SASEGT. This CDR3 spans 15 amino acids.

This clonotype has a handful of counts. This chain links TRBV27 with TRBJ2-7; D uncertain. V lost 7 bases and J 7 bases, leaving 11 bases between the germline ends. The CDR3 has 11 amino acids. Germline CDR1 and CDR2: MNHEY and SMNVEV (reference sequence). This CDR3 is CASKFLGEQYF. CDR3 DNA: TGTGCCAGCAAATTTCTCGGGGAGCAGTACTTC.

V usage is TRBV6-1 and J usage is TRBJ2-1; a weak D match, TRBD1 (6 bases). The germline V and J ends were trimmed by 6 bases and 4 bases, with 22 bases remaining between them. Germline CDR1 MNHNS, CDR2 SASEGT. The CDR3 spans 17 residues. The CDR3 DNA is TGTGCCAGCAGCCACTTCCAGGGGACACCAAATTACAATGAGCAGTTCTTC. The encoded protein is CASSHFQGTPNYNEQFF.

This clonotype was observed at least ten times. The CDR3 loop is CSGCLNTEAFF. CDR3 in DNA: TGCAGCGGTTGTTTGAACACTGAAGCTTTCTTT. The chain joins TRBV29-1 to TRBJ1-1, with unresolved D. Trimming stripped 7 bases from V and 0 bases from J, with 6 bases between. CDR1 is SQVTM and CDR2 is ANQGSEA in the germline V gene. This CDR3 region has 11 residues.

This clonotype was picked up many times. This chain joins TRBV18 and TRBJ2-7, with 7 nucleotides matching TRBD1. In germline, CDR1 is KGHSH, CDR2 LQKENI. V was clipped by 5 bases and J by 2 bases; unmatched bases: 3. The CDR3 loop spans 13 amino acids. CDR3 amino acids: CASSEGQTYEQYF. The CDR3 DNA follows: TGTGCCAGCTCAGAGGGACAGACCTACGAGCAGTACTTC.

The rearrangement links TRBV20-1 to TRBJ2-3; a weak D match, TRBD2 (6 bases). The CDR3 loop spans 15 amino acids. From germline, CDR1 is DFQATT and CDR2 SNEGSKA (reference sequence). V was trimmed by 7 bases and J by 4 bases, leaving 21 bases between them. The CDR3 reads CSVSGAGTGADTQYF. CDR3 sequence (DNA): TGCAGTGTTTCCGGGGCGGGGACTGGGGCAGATACGCAGTATTTT.

This clonotype showed up many times. CDR3 nucleotide sequence: TGTGCCAGCAGTTCCTCGGACGGACCCTACGTGGAGTACTTC. Encoded protein: CASSSSDGPYVEYF. The gene calls are TRBV12-3 or TRBV12-4 and TRBJ2-7; D gene uncertain. This CDR3 is built from 14 residues. V shed 4 bases and J shed 11 bases, with 21 bases lying between them.

This clonotype was seen at least ten times. The chain recombines TRBV12-3 or TRBV12-4 with TRBJ1-1; a possible D gene is TRBD1 (5 bases). This CDR3 is built from 14 residues. Trimming removed 5 bases from V and 3 bases from J, with 13 bases in between. CDR3 sequence: CASSLALGDTEAFF. The CDR3 DNA is TGTGCCAGCAGTCTCGCCCTGGGGGACACTGAAGCTTTCTTT.

This clonotype was counted between two and nine times. The rearrangement links TRBV14 to TRBJ2-3; 7 bases map to TRBD1. V was clipped by 5 bases and J by 7 bases; unmatched bases: 3. The germline gives CDR1 SGHDN, CDR2 FVKESK. The CDR3 runs 12 residues. CDR3 residues: CASSARGYTQYF. CDR3 DNA: TGTGCCAGCAGCGCCAGGGGGTATACGCAGTATTTT.

CDR3 protein: CASSREGVDGYTF. The CDR3 DNA sequence: TGCGCCAGCAGCCGTGAGGGGGTTGATGGCTACACCTTC. This rearrangement joins TRBV4-1 to TRBJ1-2, with D possibly matching TRBD1 (6 bases). This CDR3 region has 13 residues. V lost 4 bases to trimming and J lost 6 bases, with 12 bases between them. Germline assignment: CDR1 MGHRA and CDR2 YSYEKL.

In its sample, this clonotype was seen many times. This sequence joins TRBV5-6 and TRBJ2-3; TRBD2 matches 10 bases. Germline-derived CDR1 and CDR2 are SGHDT and YYEEEE. The CDR3 runs 16 residues. The ends lost 4 bases at V and 2 bases at J; junction bases unmatched: 7. The CDR3 reads CASSHRTSGNTDTQYF. The CDR3, as DNA: TGTGCCAGCAGCCATCGCACTAGCGGGAACACAGATACGCAGTATTTT.

V usage is TRBV4-1 and J usage is TRBJ2-1, with 7 nucleotides matching TRBD2. The V gene's germline CDR1 is MGHRA and CDR2 YSYEKL. The CDR3 is 14 residues long. V shed 2 bases, J shed 16 bases, and the junction held 14 bases outside the gene matches. CDR3 coding DNA: TGCGCCAGCAGCCAACCCCTGAGGCGGGGGTTGACCTTCTTC. It codes for CASSQPLRRGLTFF.

A single count supports this clonotype. A read error may account for a junction end that differs from germline. The genes are TRBV20-1 and TRBJ2-2; 10 positions match TRBD1. Germline V gene lookup returns CDR1 DFQATT and CDR2 SNEGSKA (reference sequence). The CDR3 has 14 amino acids. In nucleotides, the CDR3 is TGCAGTGCTAGGACAGGGGGCAGGACCGGGGACCTGTTTTTT. Encoded protein: CSARTGGRTGDLFF.

This clonotype was seen more than once but under ten times. The J gene is TRBJ2-3, the V gene TRBV7-2; 9 bases align to TRBD2. The germline V gene has CDR1 SGHTA and CDR2 FQGNSA. V was clipped by 3 bases and J by 7 bases; unmatched bases: 11. The CDR3 totals 16 residues. CDR3 amino acids: CASSFEAGGPVYTQYF. In DNA, the CDR3 is TGTGCCAGCAGCTTTGAGGCGGGAGGGCCGGTATATACGCAGTATTTT. The full variable domain, rest sourced from reference TRBV7-2 and TRBJ2-3, is GAGVSQSPSNKVTEKGKDVELRCDPISGHTALYWYRQSLGQGLEFLIYFQGNSAPDKSGLPSDRFSAERTGGSVSTLTIQRTQQEDSAVYLCASSFEAGGPVYTQYFGPGTRLTVL.

This clonotype has only a few counts. The chain has TRBV3-1 and TRBJ2-4; D possibly corresponds to TRBD2 (5 bases). V dropped 3 bases and J dropped 0 bases, with 6 bases sitting between them. The germline V gene encodes CDR1 LGHDT and CDR2 YNNKEL (reference sequence). This CDR3 comprises 14 residues. The DNA for the CDR3 is TGTGCCAGCAGCCAGGGAGCAGCCAAAAACATTCAGTACTTC. Amino acid sequence: CASSQGAAKNIQYF.

This clonotype was counted a few times. V gene TRBV21-1 combines with J gene TRBJ2-7; TRBD1 is taken as the D call from the table, unchecked against the DNA. TRBV21-1 is listed as a pseudogene. This CDR3 region has 16 residues. CDR3 loop: CASSKRRGRRGYEQYF. The CDR3 bases are TGTGCCAGCAGCAAACGTCGGGGGCGAAGAGGCTACGAGCAGTACTTC.

In this sample, this clonotype turned up many times. The chain employs TRBV2 and TRBJ1-1, with D unclear. The germline CDR1 and CDR2 sequences are SNHLY and FYNNEI. The CDR3 runs to 15 residues. The V end was cut by 4 bases, the J end by 1 base, with 13 bases between. CDR3 region: CASSAGWLGNTEAFF. The CDR3 region has the DNA TGTGCCAGCAGTGCTGGCTGGCTGGGGAACACTGAAGCTTTCTTT. Together with reference TRBV2 and TRBJ1-1, the CDR3 gives the full variable domain: EPEVTQTPSHQVTQMGQEVILRCVPISNHLYFYWYRQILGQKVEFLVSFYNNEISEKSEIFDDQFSVERPDGSNFTLKIRSTKLEDSAMYFCASSAGWLGNTEAFFGQGTRLTVV.

The chain links TRBV7-3 to TRBJ2-1, with a tentative D call TRBD2 (7 bases). V shed 2 bases and J shed 0 bases, with 8 bases lying between them. This CDR3 has 15 amino acids. Germline V gene sequence: CDR1 SGHTA, CDR2 FQGTGA. This CDR3 is CASSLGGASYNEQFF. In nucleotides, the CDR3 is TGTGCCAGCAGCTTAGGGGGGGCCTCCTACAATGAGCAGTTCTTC.

The genes are TRBV7-2 and TRBJ2-7; D may be TRBD2 (6 bases). The CDR3 extends over 13 amino acids. The germline gives CDR1 SGHTA, CDR2 FQGNSA. V gave up 4 bases and J gave up 1 base, with 8 bases separating them. In nucleotides, the CDR3 is TGTGCCAGCAGCTCGCGGGGTTCCTACGAGCAGTACTTC. Translated: CASSSRGSYEQYF.

As regards this clonotype: A much larger clone differs by one base, so this may be a read error. The CDR3 reads CCARETRASGVVDTQYF. CDR3 nucleotide sequence: TGCTGTGCTAGAGAAACTAGGGCTAGCGGGGTGGTAGATACGCAGTATTTT. The gene calls are TRBV20-1 and TRBJ2-3, with 9 bases identical to TRBD2. Looked up from germline, CDR1 is DFQATT and CDR2 is SNEGSKA (reference sequence). The CDR3 extends over 17 amino acids.